This T cell receptor beta chain was observed in a study of Ad26.COV2.S vaccination and SARS-CoV-2 variants. Across the whole study: Among those in the COV1001 Ad26.COV2.S trial arm was the donor. Regarding the study as a whole: Post-vaccination spike-specific CD8+ and CD4+ T cell responses reportedly had substantial breadth. Similar non-spike TCR breadth was seen in vaccine and placebo recipients.

The CDR3 totals 13 residues. Trimming pared 1 base from V and 7 bases from J, leaving 8 bases between. Germline V gene data show CDR1 as LNHDA and CDR2 as SQIVND (reference sequence). In the case of this clone: Its target is unknown.

Clones were read by immunoSEQ multiplex PCR, and TCRdb kept only the in-frame ones, dropping some. The table shows around 300,000 clones, with 80% to 90% occurring only once. The treatment: around 19 received Ad26.COV2.S at low or high dose, single or two shots; several received placebo; per-sample allocation not given. Vaccine and placebo recipients were sampled on day 63 after the first injection. This chain joins TRBV19 and TRBJ1-5; D unclear. The sample here was peripheral blood, taken in a trial of Ad26.COV2.S vaccine versus placebo. This receptor was taken from a person between 18 and 65 years old who received the Ad26.COV2.S COVID-19 vaccine or a placebo. The CDR3 loop is CASSIGERQPQHF. CDR3 in DNA: TGTGCCAGTAGTATAGGGGAGCGACAGCCCCAGCATTTT.